One sample yielded the 17 T cell receptor beta chains listed below, sequenced in a study of cytomegalovirus exposure and HLA in healthy donors. Use of 60 Vbeta and 13 Jbeta primers characterized the PCR. Clones were read by immunoSEQ multiplex PCR, and TCRdb kept only the in-frame ones, dropping some. Seen here are 150,000 to 200,000 clones, around 78% observed once, and the top ten hold 2% to 2.5%. What was sequenced was PBMCs. These receptors were obtained from a woman between 25 and 40 years old in good health and CMV-seropositive.

The chain joins TRBV14 to TRBJ2-1, with 7 bases lining up with TRBD2. The V gene's germline CDR1 is SGHDN and CDR2 FVKESK. Germline trimming cut 1 base from V and 6 bases from J; bases unmatched to any gene: 12. There are 17 residues in the CDR3. The CDR3 region has the DNA TGTGCCAGCAGCCAAGTCGGAGCGGGAAAGGGTGGCAATGAGCAGTTCTTC. It encodes CASSQVGAGKGGNEQFF. Together with reference TRBV14 and TRBJ2-1, the CDR3 gives the full variable domain: EAGVTQFPSHSVIEKGQTVTLRCDPISGHDNLYWYRRVMGKEIKFLLHFVKESKQDESGMPNNRFLAERTGGTYSTLKVQPAELEDSGVYFCASSQVGAGKGGNEQFFGPGTRLTVL.

The rearrangement joins TRBV19 to TRBJ1-1; maybe TRBD1 (5 bases). The V gene's germline CDR1 is LNHDA and CDR2 SQIVND (reference sequence). V was clipped by 3 bases and J by 4 bases, with 12 bases between them. The length of the CDR3 is 14 residues. CDR3 in amino acids: CASSISGGITEAFF. The DNA of the CDR3 is TGTGCCAGTAGTATTTCGGGGGGGATCACTGAAGCTTTCTTT.

The chain recombines TRBV28 with TRBJ1-1, with D unclear. The CDR3 is made up of 12 amino acids. V lost 5 bases to trimming and J lost 1 base, with 5 bases between them. Germline V gene sequence: CDR1 MDHEN, CDR2 SYDVKM. CDR3 nucleotides: TGTGCCAGCAGTGTCAGGAACACTGAAGCTTTCTTT. Amino acid sequence: CASSVRNTEAFF.

The chain employs TRBV19 and TRBJ1-1, with D perhaps TRBD1 (6 bases). Trimming took 5 bases from V and 10 from J, leaving 14 bases between them. CDR1 is LNHDA, CDR2 SQIVND, per germline (reference sequence). The CDR3 contains 12 residues. CDR3 protein: CASSPRTGRAFF. CDR3 nucleotide sequence: TGTGCCAGTAGTCCCCGAACAGGGAGAGCTTTCTTT.

The chain carries TRBV27 and TRBJ1-5; D gene uncertain. This CDR3 contains 13 residues. CDR1 and CDR2 (germline): MNHEY, SMNVEV (reference sequence). Trimming removed 2 bases from V and 9 bases from J, with 11 bases in between. The CDR3 reads CASSLSGPGPQHF. Here the CDR3 DNA reads TGTGCCAGCAGTTTAAGCGGGCCAGGGCCCCAGCATTTT.

This clone was counted between two and nine times. This chain links TRBV19 with TRBJ1-1; D may be TRBD1 (5 bases). Germline V CDR1 and CDR2: LNHDA, SQIVND (reference sequence). The CDR3 is 14 amino acids. V dropped 7 bases and J dropped 4 bases, with 16 bases sitting between them. Here the CDR3 DNA reads TGTGCCAGTACCAAAATAGACAGAGGCACTGAAGCTTTCTTT. It specifies CASTKIDRGTEAFF.

The sample holds one count of this clone. The genes are TRBV7-9 and TRBJ2-7, with TRBD1 matching over 9 bases. The CDR3 spans 14 residues. CDR1 and CDR2 (germline): SEHNR, FQNEAQ (reference sequence). Trimming took 4 bases from V and 3 from J; bases not matched to a gene: 4. The CDR3 spells CASSYGTGIYEQYF. The CDR3, as DNA: TGTGCCAGCAGCTACGGGACAGGGATCTACGAGCAGTACTTC.

The chain links TRBV7-2 to TRBJ2-7, with 9 bases matching TRBD2. The trim removed 5 bases at V and 3 bases at J, leaving 17 bases unmatched. Germline CDR1 is SGHTA and CDR2 is FQGNSA. This CDR3 has 18 residues. The DNA for the CDR3 is TGTGCCAGCAGCCAGCGTTCACCCGTGGGGCGGGAGGGCTACGAGCAGTACTTC. Translation gives CASSQRSPVGREGYEQYF.

The chain is built from TRBV19 and TRBJ1-5; the D is unclear. Germline V gene sequence: CDR1 LNHDA, CDR2 SQIVND (reference sequence). This CDR3 has 13 residues. Trimming shortened V by 5 bases and J by 4 bases, and 9 bases separated the two germline ends. In nucleotides, the CDR3 is TGTGCCAGTAGTCACCGGGGTAATCAGCCCCAGCATTTT. Translation gives CASSHRGNQPQHF.

Written as DNA, the CDR3 is TGTGCCTGGAGTGGAGACAGGGGGTCTGAAGCTTTCTTT. It translates to CAWSGDRGSEAFF. The chain carries TRBV30 and TRBJ1-1, with 9 bases fitting TRBD1. J was trimmed by 6 bases and V by 1 base; bases with no gene match: 3. The CDR3 extends over 13 amino acids. Germline CDR1 is GTSNPN and CDR2 is SVGIG (reference sequence).

The genes are TRBV5-6 and TRBJ1-1, with a possible D match to TRBD1 (6 bases). Trimming pared 4 bases from V and 0 bases from J, leaving 10 bases between. The CDR3 is 14 amino acids. Looked up from germline, CDR1 is SGHDT and CDR2 is YYEEEE. CDR3 coding DNA: TGTGCCAGCAGCCCGGACAGAATGAACACTGAAGCTTTCTTT. It yields the protein CASSPDRMNTEAFF.

This chain links TRBV7-9 with TRBJ2-7; D call uncertain. Germline CDR1 SEHNR, CDR2 FQNEAQ (reference sequence). Trimming left V 4 bases short and J 5 bases short, with 6 bases between. This CDR3 has 11 amino acids. The CDR3 protein is CASSSHHEQYF. DNA for the CDR3: TGTGCCAGCAGCTCCCATCACGAGCAGTACTTC.

The genes are TRBV6-5 and TRBJ2-5; 9 nucleotides align to TRBD2. The CDR3 is made up of 13 amino acids. CDR1 MNHEY and CDR2 SVGAGI come from the germline V gene. V trimming: 6 bases; J trimming: 7 bases; junction bases outside the gene matches: 6. The CDR3 sequence is CASRKGLAGTQYF. DNA of the CDR3: TGTGCCAGCAGGAAGGGACTAGCTGGGACCCAGTACTTC.

This chain uses TRBV9 with TRBJ2-1, with a possible D match to TRBD2 (6 bases). Trimming stripped 3 bases from V and 4 bases from J, with 14 bases between. This CDR3 has 15 amino acids. CDR1 SGDLS and CDR2 YYNGEE come from the germline V gene. This CDR3 reads CASSARPGLYNEQFF. The CDR3 nucleotides are TGTGCCAGCAGCGCAAGACCGGGACTGTACAATGAGCAGTTCTTC.

This chain joins TRBV5-1 and TRBJ2-1; 12 nucleotides align to TRBD2. This CDR3 is 17 amino acids long. Germline values: CDR1 SGHRS, CDR2 YFSETQ. The junction had 9 bases not matched to a gene; V was cut back by 5 bases and J by 3 bases. The CDR3 sequence is CASSLSQTSGGYNEQFF. CDR3 bases: TGCGCCAGCAGTCTTTCCCAGACTAGCGGGGGCTACAATGAGCAGTTCTTC.

V gene TRBV30 combines with J gene TRBJ1-5, with 9 bases fitting TRBD1. This CDR3 comprises 13 residues. CDR1 is GTSNPN, CDR2 SVGIG, per germline (reference sequence). Trimming cost V 2 bases and J 6 bases; bases outside gene matches: 2. Here the CDR3 DNA reads TGTGCCTGGAGTATACAGGGGGCTCAGCCCCAGCATTTT. Residues: CAWSIQGAQPQHF.

In this sample, this clone turned up a few times. The chain joins TRBV30 to TRBJ2-5; D is possibly TRBD1 (5 bases). The CDR3 is 15 residues long. Germline-derived CDR1 and CDR2 are GTSNPN and SVGIG (reference sequence). Trimming shortened V by 3 bases and J by 1 base, and 15 bases separated the two germline ends. The CDR3 nucleotides read TGTGCCTGGAGCCTTGTTAGACAGCTCCAAGAGACCCAGTACTTC. This sequence encodes CAWSLVRQLQETQYF.